This is a list of T cell receptor beta chains from one sample in a study of blood T cell repertoires in COVID-19. Profiled with immunoSEQ multiplex PCR; TCRdb holds only in-frame clones, not every one. The repertoire consists of around 68,000 clones, with around 80% occurring once and the leading ten covering around 9.4%. Sequencing was done on a sample of peripheral blood. Source of these receptors: a woman between 50 and 59 years old with acute or convalescent COVID-19. CDR3s leave out the opening cysteine and the closing phenylalanine or tryptophan.

j_call v_call cdr3_aa
TRBJ2-7 TRBV6-5 ASSGTVGYEQY
TRBJ2-1 TRBV19 ASSPRLRPDNEQF
TRBJ2-3 TRBV5-1 ASSPRTSGKGDTQY
TRBJ1-1 TRBV3-1/TRBV3-2 ASSQVQGRAF
TRBJ2-7 TRBV27 ASSLGSGGHLREQY
TRBJ2-3 TRBV4-2 ASSQWAETRTDTQY
TRBJ2-7 TRBV7-3 ASSLTGGQGKYEQY
TRBJ1-2 TRBV28 ASSPIQRTGYYGYT
TRBJ2-2 TRBV30 ARRGLAGANTGELF
TRBJ2-1 TRBV7-2 ASSLAAQRERNEQF
TRBJ1-1 TRBV7-2 ASSLGGAGGASTEAF
TRBJ1-3 TRBV9 ASSGAGVFSGNTIY
TRBJ2-2 TRBV7-2 ASRQGTDNTGELF
TRBJ2-2 TRBV15 ATSRDTAGGPGTGELF
TRBJ2-5 TRBV5-4 AWAALAGGGQETQY
TRBJ2-1 TRBV7-9 ASSPFGGDSYNEQF
TRBJ2-1 TRBV29-1 SVTGAWGINEQF
TRBJ2-5 TRBV11-2 ASSLEGADHGTQY
TRBJ2-5 TRBV6-5 ASSFSLAGGQETQY
TRBJ2-2 TRBV29-1 SVENTGRTGELF
TRBJ2-3 TRBV29-1 SVGSSGGATDTQY
TRBJ1-2 TRBV28 ASTVQGGYGYT
TRBJ2-7 TRBV18 ASSPGGGDAYEQY
TRBJ2-5 TRBV11-2 ASSLYLAGQETQY
TRBJ2-3 TRBV5-1 ASSLEGLLVSVGTDTQY
TRBJ1-5 TRBV6-2/TRBV6-3 ASSYAGGAQPQH
TRBJ2-1 TRBV7-9 AGAGGYNEQF
TRBJ2-1 TRBV2 ASSRTGVVNEQF
TRBJ1-1 TRBV19 ASSIGLDKNTEAF
TRBJ2-1 TRBV19 ASSASYTGLQGNEQF
TRBJ2-2 TRBV2 ASSEAWGGTGELF
TRBJ1-1 TRBV10-3 AISRQGRQNTEAF
TRBJ2-5 TRBV7-2 ASSRQGYQETQY
TRBJ1-2 TRBV10-3 AITGGLNYGYT
TRBJ1-4 TRBV27 ASSFRFRGQGAQVEKLF
TRBJ2-6 TRBV28 ASNTGTRTSGANVLT
TRBJ1-5 TRBV4-1 ASSQDWAGTVTGNQPQH
TRBJ2-3 TRBV5-1 ASSLDGTSDTQY
TRBJ1-1 TRBV29-1 SVERSGAYPPTEAF
TRBJ2-2 TRBV7-2 ASSFGHNTGELF
TRBJ2-3 TRBV2 ASLEGGAISTDTQY
TRBJ2-5 TRBV9 ASSVMGLAGLETQY
TRBJ1-2 TRBV28 ASSLGQGIALSYGYT
TRBJ1-2 TRBV27 ASSSNPDRDGGYT
TRBJ2-5 TRBV4-2 ASSQERTGGSETQY
TRBJ1-2 TRBV4-2 ASSSPLDRGTRGYT
TRBJ1-1 TRBV18 ASSPFRTEAF
TRBJ2-1 TRBV20-1 SAGADEQF
TRBJ2-7 TRBV6-5 ASSFAGTGAYEQY
TRBJ1-1 TRBV12-3/TRBV12-4 ASSLVMRAEAF
TRBJ2-1 TRBV3-1/TRBV3-2 ASSPRVDEQF